Reported below is one T cell receptor beta chain. Its antigen remains unknown. The CDR3 loop spans 15 amino acids. CDR1 and CDR2 from the germline V gene are SQVTM and ANQGSEA. The ends lost 3 bases at V and 3 bases at J; junction bases unmatched: 2. The data originate from a study of CD8 T cells in ankylosing spondylitis. Notes on the study in general: It was reported that disease-linked clones were significantly enriched in matched ankylosing spondylitis synovial fluid. Among TCR beta sequences, a motif of 7 to 9 highly homologous variants appeared characteristic of ankylosing spondylitis blood. A subset of motif variants has previously been described in the synovial fluid and blood of reactive arthritis.

TCRdb independently ran MiXCR on the 5' RACE reads; one entry per CDR3 protein. Of approximately 540,000 distinct CDR3 sequences listed, roughly 12% are singletons. The sample was blood, either unsorted or a sorted T cell fraction (not recorded which). The chain carries TRBV29-1 and TRBJ2-1, with 13 positions matching TRBD2. The sequence came from a male donor with ankylosing spondylitis. The CDR3 DNA sequence: TGCAGCGTTGAGACTAGCGGGAGGTTCTACAATGAGCAGTTCTTC. It specifies CSVETSGRFYNEQFF.